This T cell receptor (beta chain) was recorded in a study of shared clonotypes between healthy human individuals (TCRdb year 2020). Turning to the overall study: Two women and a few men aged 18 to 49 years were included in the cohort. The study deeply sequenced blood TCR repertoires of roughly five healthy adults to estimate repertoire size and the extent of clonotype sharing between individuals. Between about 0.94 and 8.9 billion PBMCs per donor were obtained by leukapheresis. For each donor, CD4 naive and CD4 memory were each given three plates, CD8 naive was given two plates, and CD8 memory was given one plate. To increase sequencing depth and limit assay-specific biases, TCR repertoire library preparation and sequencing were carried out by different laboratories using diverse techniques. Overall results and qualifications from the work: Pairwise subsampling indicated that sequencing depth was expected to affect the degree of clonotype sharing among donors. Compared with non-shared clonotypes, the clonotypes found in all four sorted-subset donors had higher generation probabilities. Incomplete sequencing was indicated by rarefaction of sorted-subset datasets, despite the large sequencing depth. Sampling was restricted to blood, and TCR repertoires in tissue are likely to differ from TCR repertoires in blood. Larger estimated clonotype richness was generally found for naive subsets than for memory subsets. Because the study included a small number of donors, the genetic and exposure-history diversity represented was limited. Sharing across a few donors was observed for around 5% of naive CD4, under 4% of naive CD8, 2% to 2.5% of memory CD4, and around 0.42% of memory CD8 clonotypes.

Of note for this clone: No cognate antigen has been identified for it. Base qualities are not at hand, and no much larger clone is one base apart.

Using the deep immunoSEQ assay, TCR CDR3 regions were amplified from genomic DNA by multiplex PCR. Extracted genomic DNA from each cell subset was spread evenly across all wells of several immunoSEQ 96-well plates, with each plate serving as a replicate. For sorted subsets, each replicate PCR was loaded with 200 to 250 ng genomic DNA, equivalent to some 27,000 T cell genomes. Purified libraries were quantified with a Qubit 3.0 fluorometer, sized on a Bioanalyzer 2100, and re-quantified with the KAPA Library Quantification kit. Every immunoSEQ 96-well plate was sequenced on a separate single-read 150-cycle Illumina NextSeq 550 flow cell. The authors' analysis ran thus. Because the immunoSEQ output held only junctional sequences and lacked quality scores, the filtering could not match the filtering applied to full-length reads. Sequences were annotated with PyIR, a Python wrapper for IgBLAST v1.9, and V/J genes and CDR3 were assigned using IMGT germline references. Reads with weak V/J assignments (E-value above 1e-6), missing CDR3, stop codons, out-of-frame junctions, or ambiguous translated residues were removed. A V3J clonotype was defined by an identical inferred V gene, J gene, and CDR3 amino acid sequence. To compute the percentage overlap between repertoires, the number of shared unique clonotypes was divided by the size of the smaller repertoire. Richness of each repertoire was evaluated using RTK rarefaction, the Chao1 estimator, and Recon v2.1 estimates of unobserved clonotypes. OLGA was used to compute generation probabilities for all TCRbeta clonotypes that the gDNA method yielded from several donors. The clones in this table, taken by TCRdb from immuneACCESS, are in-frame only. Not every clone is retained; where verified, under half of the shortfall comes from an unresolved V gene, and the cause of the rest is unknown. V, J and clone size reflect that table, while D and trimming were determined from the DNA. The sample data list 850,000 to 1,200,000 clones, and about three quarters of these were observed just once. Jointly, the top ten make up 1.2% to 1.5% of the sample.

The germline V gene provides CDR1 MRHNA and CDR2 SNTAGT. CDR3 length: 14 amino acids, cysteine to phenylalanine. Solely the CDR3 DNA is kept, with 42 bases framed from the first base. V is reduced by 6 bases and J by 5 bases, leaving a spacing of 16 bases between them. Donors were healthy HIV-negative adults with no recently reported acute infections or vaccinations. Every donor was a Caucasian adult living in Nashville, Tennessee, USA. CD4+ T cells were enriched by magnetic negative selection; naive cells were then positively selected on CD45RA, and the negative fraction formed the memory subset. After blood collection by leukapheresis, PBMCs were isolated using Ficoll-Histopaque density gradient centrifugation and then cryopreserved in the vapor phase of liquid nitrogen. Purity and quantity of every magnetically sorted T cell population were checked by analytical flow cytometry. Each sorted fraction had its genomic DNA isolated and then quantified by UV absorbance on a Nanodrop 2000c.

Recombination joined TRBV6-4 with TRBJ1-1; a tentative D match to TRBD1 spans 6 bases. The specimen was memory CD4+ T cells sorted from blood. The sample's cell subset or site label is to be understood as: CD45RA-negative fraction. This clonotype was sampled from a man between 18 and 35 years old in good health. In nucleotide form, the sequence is TGTGCCAGCAGCTTGGACAGTCGGGGGACTGAAGCTTTCTTT. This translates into CASSLDSRGTEAFF.